The 7 T cell receptor beta chains listed next were all sequenced from one sample in a study of shared clonotypes between healthy human individuals. Repertoires were generated with immunoSEQ multiplex PCR, while TCRdb's copy carries only in-frame clones and drops some. The sample holds around 940,000 clones; more than 75% are singletons and the top ten take roughly 1.5%. Material for sequencing was memory CD4+ T cells sorted from blood. Subset specified: CD45RA-negative fraction. Receptors were obtained from a man younger than 35 in good health.

This clone was detected only a few times. Other DNA sequences from this sample encode an identical CDR3 as well. The CDR3, as DNA: TGTGCCAGCAGCTTTACAGGGAACACTGAAGCTTTCTTT. It yields the protein CASSFTGNTEAFF. The genes are TRBV5-5 and TRBJ1-1, with D maybe TRBD1 (5 bases). Germline-derived CDR1 and CDR2 are SGHKS and YYEKEE (reference sequence). V lost 2 bases, J lost 1 base, and 6 bases lay in between. The CDR3 runs 13 residues.

The rearrangement joins TRBV5-8 to TRBJ2-2; tentative D call: TRBD2 (6 bases). V was cut by 4 bases and J by 3 bases, with 16 bases left in between. Germline values: CDR1 SGHTS, CDR2 YDEGEE. The CDR3 has 16 amino acids. The CDR3 nucleotides read TGTGCCAGCAGCACGGGACTCACTTTTGACACCGGGGAGCTGTTTTTT. This sequence encodes CASSTGLTFDTGELFF.

The chain recombines TRBV6-1 with TRBJ1-4, with no clear D. The V gene's germline CDR1 is MNHNS and CDR2 SASEGT. The CDR3 has 15 amino acids. V lost 2 bases, J lost 8 bases, and 15 bases lay in between. The CDR3 region is CASSEMEGSWEKLFF. The CDR3 region has the DNA TGTGCCAGCAGTGAAATGGAGGGATCCTGGGAAAAACTGTTTTTT.

CDR3 residues: CASSSPPGQGKETQYF. The CDR3 nucleotides read TGTGCCAGCAGTTCTCCTCCGGGACAGGGTAAAGAGACCCAGTACTTC. This chain uses TRBV28 with TRBJ2-5; 9 bases match TRBD1. V dropped 4 bases and J dropped 3; count of bases not matched to a gene: 9. Germline V lookup: CDR1 MDHEN, CDR2 SYDVKM. This CDR3 spans 16 amino acids.

The rearrangement joins TRBV18 to TRBJ1-6; weak D call: TRBD1 (6 bases). Germline-derived CDR1 and CDR2 are KGHSH and LQKENI. V was cut by 1 base and J by 7 bases, with 20 bases left in between. The CDR3 is 18 amino acids. DNA for the CDR3: TGTGCCAGCTCACCACAGCTCAAGGGAGGGGGTGGCAATTCACCCCTCCACTTT. Amino acid sequence: CASSPQLKGGGGNSPLHF. The full variable domain, rest sourced from reference TRBV18 and TRBJ1-6, is NAGVMQNPRHLVRRRGQEARLRCSPMKGHSHVYWYRQLPEEGLKFMVYLQKENIIDESGMPKERFSAEFPKEGPSILRIQQVVRGDSAAYFCASSPQLKGGGGNSPLHFGNGTRLTVT.

The J gene is TRBJ2-3, the V gene TRBV25-1; possible D gene TRBD2, 5 bases. Germline lookup yields CDR1 MGHDK and CDR2 SYGVNS. This CDR3 has 16 amino acids. V lost 1 base, J lost 0 bases, and 11 bases lay in between. The CDR3 is CASSESRGLSTDTQYF. The CDR3 DNA sequence: TGTGCCAGCAGTGAATCTCGAGGACTCAGCACAGATACGCAGTATTTT.

A word on this clone: Germline and junction disagree at one end, which may indicate a read error. V usage is TRBV7-7 and J usage is TRBJ2-5; D gene ambiguous. Per germline, CDR1 SSHAT and CDR2 FNYEAQ (reference sequence). This CDR3 is 13 amino acids long. The CDR3 region is CASSPLEVGTQYF. In nucleotides, the CDR3 is TGTGCTAGCAGCCCTTTGGAAGTTGGGACCCAGTACTTC.